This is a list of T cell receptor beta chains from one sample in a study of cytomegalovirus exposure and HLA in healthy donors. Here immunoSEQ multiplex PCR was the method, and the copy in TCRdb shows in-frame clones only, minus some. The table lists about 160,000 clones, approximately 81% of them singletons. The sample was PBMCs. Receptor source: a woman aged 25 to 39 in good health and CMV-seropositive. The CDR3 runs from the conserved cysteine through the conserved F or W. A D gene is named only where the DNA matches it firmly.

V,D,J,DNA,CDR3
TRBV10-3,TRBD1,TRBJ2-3,TGTGCCACCCTCGGACAGGTTACCACAGATACGCAGTATTTT,CATLGQVTTDTQYF
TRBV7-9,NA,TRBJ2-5,TGTGCCAGCACTAGGAGGGTGGAGGAGACCCAGTACTTC,CASTRRVEETQYF
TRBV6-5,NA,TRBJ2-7,TGTGCCAGCAGTTACGCCCAGGGTTACGAGCAGTACTTC,CASSYAQGYEQYF
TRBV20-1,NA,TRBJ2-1,TGCAGTGCCTCCGATTTCAGTGAGCAGTTCTTC,CSASDFSEQFF
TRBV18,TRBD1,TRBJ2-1,TGTGCCAGCTCACCAGTTCAGGGGGCGGGTGAGCAGTTCTTC,CASSPVQGAGEQFF
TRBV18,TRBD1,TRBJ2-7,TGTGCCAGCTCACCATCTAGGGGACAGACCGCAGACTACGAGCAGTACTTC,CASSPSRGQTADYEQYF
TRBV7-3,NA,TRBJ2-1,TGTGCCAGCAGTCCGGGGACTCGCTACTCCAATGAGCAGTTCTTC,CASSPGTRYSNEQFF
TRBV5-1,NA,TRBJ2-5,TGCGCCAGCAGCTCGACGGGGATCAGCGGGGAGACCCAGTACTTC,CASSSTGISGETQYF
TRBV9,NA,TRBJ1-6,TGTGCCAGCAGCTCCACTAGGCCACCCCTCCACTTT,CASSSTRPPLHF
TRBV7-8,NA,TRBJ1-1,TGTGCCAGCAGCCCGAACTTCGTGGGAGGGGCTTTCTTT,CASSPNFVGGAFF
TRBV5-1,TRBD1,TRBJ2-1,TGCGCCAGCAGCTTGTTGACAGGGTGGGACAATGAGCAGTTCTTC,CASSLLTGWDNEQFF
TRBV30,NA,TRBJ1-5,TGTGGCCTGGGGGGTAGCAATCAGCCCCAGCATTTT,CGLGGSNQPQHF
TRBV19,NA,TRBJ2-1,TGTGCCACAACAACTAGAGACAATGAGCAGTTCTTC,CATTTRDNEQFF
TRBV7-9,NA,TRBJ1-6,TGTGCCAGCAGCTCCCTACAGAGCTCCTATAATTCACCCCTCCACTTT,CASSSLQSSYNSPLHF
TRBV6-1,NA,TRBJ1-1,TGTGCCAGCAGTGCCCCGATGGCAGGGCAGAACACTGAAGCTTTCTTT,CASSAPMAGQNTEAFF
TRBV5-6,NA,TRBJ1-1,TGTGCCAGCAGCGTGGACAGAATGAACACTGAAGCTTTCTTT,CASSVDRMNTEAFF
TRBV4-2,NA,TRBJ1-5,TGTGCCAGCAGCCAAGATGTCGAACAGGGCGGATTTCAAAGCAATCAGCCCCAGCATTTT,CASSQDVEQGGFQSNQPQHF
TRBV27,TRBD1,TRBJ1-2,TGTGCCAGCAGTTCAGCTTTCCAGGGGGCACGTGGCTACACCTTC,CASSSAFQGARGYTF
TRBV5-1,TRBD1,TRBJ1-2,TGCGCCAGCAGCTTGGGGACAGGTCCGCTGGGCTACACCTTC,CASSLGTGPLGYTF
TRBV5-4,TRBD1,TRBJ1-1,TGTGCCAGCAGGGGACAGCCGAACACTGAAGCTTTCTTT,CASRGQPNTEAFF
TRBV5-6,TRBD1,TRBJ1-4,TGTGCCAGCAGCTCGGACAGGGGGGGACCTCGTAATGAAAAACTGTTTTTT,CASSSDRGGPRNEKLFF
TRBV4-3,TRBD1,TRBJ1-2,TGCGCCAGCAGCCAAGACCTGTCTGACAGGGGAGTCAATGGCTACACCTTC,CASSQDLSDRGVNGYTF